This TCR beta chain was profiled in a study of beta chain features in type 1 diabetes. Each population that was sorted was more than 98% pure. Looked up from germline, CDR1 is SGHTA and CDR2 is FQGNSA. After removal of 5 bases from V and 5 bases from J, the junction contained 5 bases not matched to a gene. CDR3 size: 13 residues. Every isolated RNA sample was fully reverse transcribed, so sequencing captured expressed TCRB transcripts. Profiling relied on immunoSEQ multiplex PCR, and the TCRdb table lists in-frame clones only, not all of them. This table has 300,000 to 350,000 clones, about 18% appearing once. In this sample, this clone turned up a few times.

The TCR comes from a woman between 18 and 30 years old in good health. Sequencing was carried out using naive CD4+ T cells from blood. This chain links TRBV7-2 with TRBJ2-5; 7 bases match TRBD1. Here the CDR3 DNA reads TGTGCCAGCAGCGCCCAACAGGGGGAGACCCAGTACTTC. Protein product: CASSAQQGETQYF.